These 19 T cell receptor beta chains share one sample of origin, sequenced in a study of blood T cell repertoires in COVID-19. Using immunoSEQ multiplex PCR, the repertoire was profiled, and TCRdb retains in-frame clones only, with some absent. This table holds about 140,000 clones, around four fifths found once. The sample taken for sequencing was peripheral blood. Receptors were obtained from a human donor in a cohort sampled during active COVID-19.

This chain joins TRBV7-9 and TRBJ1-2; 7 bases align to TRBD1. V lost 5 bases and J lost 7; bases outside the gene matches: 7. CDR3 size: 13 residues. In germline, CDR1 is SEHNR, CDR2 FQNEAQ (reference sequence). This CDR3 is CASSRQGSGGYTF. Written as DNA, the CDR3 is TGTGCCAGCAGCCGACAGGGCTCTGGTGGCTACACCTTC.

The rearrangement joins TRBV11-1 to TRBJ2-3; D is undetermined. CDR1 SGHAT and CDR2 FQDESV come from the germline V gene (reference sequence). Trimming took off 1 base at V and 6 bases at J, with 11 bases between the two ends. The CDR3 loop spans 14 amino acids. The CDR3 coding sequence is TGTGCCAGCAGCTTAGGATCGGTAACCGATACGCAGTATTTT. Its protein product is CASSLGSVTDTQYF. The full variable domain, in which reference TRBV11-1 and TRBJ2-3 provide the parts outside the CDR3, is EAEVAQSPRYKITEKSQAVAFWCDPISGHATLYWYRQILGQGPELLVQFQDESVVDDSQLPKDRFSAERLKGVDSTLKIQPAELGDSAMYLCASSLGSVTDTQYFGPGTRLTVL.

The chain has TRBV7-2 and TRBJ2-6; 10 nucleotides agree with TRBD1. The junction had 10 bases not matched to a gene; V was cut back by 5 bases and J by 0 bases. This CDR3 spans 19 amino acids. Germline loops: CDR1 SGHTA, CDR2 FQGNSA. The CDR3 nucleotides read TGTGCCAGCAGCGCTCGACCGGGACAGGGGAGCTCTGGGGCCAACGTCCTGACTTTC. It yields the protein CASSARPGQGSSGANVLTF.

This clone has only a few counts. The J gene is TRBJ1-6, the V gene TRBV11-3; no firm D call. The V gene's germline CDR1 is SGHNT and CDR2 YENEEA. V dropped 6 bases and J dropped 7 bases, with 7 bases sitting between them. This CDR3 contains 12 residues. The CDR3: CASREANSPLHF. CDR3 nucleotide sequence: TGTGCCAGCAGAGAAGCGAATTCACCCCTCCACTTT.

This chain connects TRBV5-1 to TRBJ2-5; D perhaps matches TRBD2 (5 bases). This CDR3 contains 14 residues. V was cut by 2 bases and J by 5 bases, with 13 bases left in between. Germline V gene data show CDR1 as SGHRS and CDR2 as YFSETQ. The CDR3 loop reads CASSLGSSVETQYF. The CDR3 DNA reads TGCGCCAGCAGCTTAGGGAGTAGTGTGGAGACCCAGTACTTC.

The rearrangement links TRBV2 to TRBJ1-1; D is unclear. The CDR3 totals 14 residues. V was cut by 3 bases and J by 6 bases, with 14 bases left in between. Germline CDR1 is SNHLY and CDR2 is FYNNEI. The CDR3 DNA reads TGTGCCAGCAGTGACGATGGAATGAGGGCTGAAGCTTTCTTT. It codes for CASSDDGMRAEAFF.

The gene calls are TRBV7-9 and TRBJ2-3, with TRBD1 matching over 7 bases. The CDR3 is made up of 16 amino acids. The J segment lost 7 bases and the V segment lost 7 bases, leaving 17 bases of the junction unmatched. Germline V gene lookup returns CDR1 SEHNR and CDR2 FQNEAQ (reference sequence). The DNA of the CDR3 is TGTGCCAGCATGCACAGGGGCTCCAACTTAGGCTATACGCAGTATTTT. It yields the protein CASMHRGSNLGYTQYF.

The chain is built from TRBV9 and TRBJ1-1; TRBD1 is a possible D gene (5 bases). The CDR3 extends over 14 amino acids. V lost 4 bases to trimming and J lost 1 base, with 11 bases between them. Germline loops: CDR1 SGDLS, CDR2 YYNGEE. The CDR3 DNA sequence: TGTGCCAGCAGCTTAAGCGGGGGGAACACTGAAGCTTTCTTT. This translates into CASSLSGGNTEAFF.

The rearrangement links TRBV5-6 to TRBJ2-1, with 10 bases aligning to TRBD2. Trimming cost V 4 bases and J 0 bases; bases outside gene matches: 7. Germline lookup yields CDR1 SGHDT and CDR2 YYEEEE. The CDR3 loop spans 17 amino acids. CDR3 nucleotides: TGTGCCAGCAGCCGCGGGACTAGCGTCCCCTCCTACAATGAGCAGTTCTTC. It is translated as CASSRGTSVPSYNEQFF. The whole variable domain, filled in from reference TRBV5-6 and TRBJ2-1, reads DAGVTQSPTHLIKTRGQQVTLRCSPKSGHDTVSWYQQALGQGPQFIFQYYEEEERQRGNFPDRFSGHQFPNYSSELNVNALLLGDSALYLCASSRGTSVPSYNEQFFGPGTRLTVL.

The chain has TRBV10-3 and TRBJ1-1; D is undetermined. Germline lookup yields CDR1 ENHRY and CDR2 SYGVKD. This CDR3 is 13 amino acids long. The V gene lost 6 bases and the J gene lost 1 base, with 9 bases spanning the gap. CDR3 nucleotide sequence: TGTGCCATCAGCAGACATGGGAACACTGAAGCTTTCTTT. Amino acid sequence: CAISRHGNTEAFF.

The chain carries TRBV28 and TRBJ2-6, with 7 bases that match TRBD1. Germline lookup yields CDR1 MDHEN and CDR2 SYDVKM. There are 15 residues in the CDR3. V dropped 7 bases and J dropped 0; count of bases not matched to a gene: 3. CDR3: CASNAGGSGANVLTF. CDR3 DNA sequence: TGTGCCAGCAATGCAGGGGGCTCTGGGGCCAACGTCCTGACTTTC.

The rearrangement links TRBV28 to TRBJ2-2; 12 positions match TRBD2. The germline CDR1 and CDR2 sequences are MDHEN and SYDVKM. The ends lost 5 bases at V and 7 bases at J; junction bases unmatched: 2. The CDR3 consists of 14 residues. The CDR3 loop reads CASSTLAGGGELFF. The DNA of the CDR3 is TGTGCCAGCAGTACACTAGCGGGAGGCGGGGAGCTGTTTTTT.

This clone showed up just a few times. This chain connects TRBV5-6 to TRBJ1-2; 8 nucleotides match TRBD1. The CDR3 is 14 residues long. Trimming removed 3 bases from V and 3 bases from J; junction bases left unmatched: 4. CDR1 is SGHDT, CDR2 YYEEEE, per germline. CDR3 DNA: TGTGCCAGCAGCTATCCGGGACAGGACTATGGCTACACCTTC. Its translation is CASSYPGQDYGYTF.

V and J are TRBV19 and TRBJ1-3, with no clear D. V lost 5 bases and J lost 0, with 11 bases in between. The CDR3 contains 15 residues. From germline, CDR1 is LNHDA and CDR2 SQIVND (reference sequence). CDR3 amino acids: CASSREALSGNTIYF. DNA of the CDR3: TGTGCCAGTAGTCGGGAGGCGCTCTCTGGAAACACCATATATTTT.

The CDR3 loop reads CASSGSLGLAAYEQYF. DNA for the CDR3: TGTGCCAGCAGCGGATCTCTAGGACTGGCCGCCTACGAGCAGTACTTC. The chain has TRBV7-2 and TRBJ2-7, with D possibly TRBD2 on 5 matching bases. This CDR3 contains 16 residues. CDR1 and CDR2 (germline): SGHTA, FQGNSA. Between the trimmed V and J ends, which lost 5 bases and 2 bases, there was a span of 19 bases.

V gene TRBV6-5 combines with J gene TRBJ2-3; weak D call: TRBD1 (6 bases). The CDR3 sequence is 16 residues long. V was pared by 0 bases and J by 0 bases, with 10 bases between. The germline CDR1 and CDR2 sequences are MNHEY and SVGAGI. The CDR3 DNA reads as TGTGCCAGCAGTTACTCTTCGGACAGAAGCACAGATACGCAGTATTTT. Translation: CASSYSSDRSTDTQYF.

This clone was recorded once. V and J are TRBV29-1 and TRBJ1-3, with unresolved D. The germline V and J ends were trimmed by 3 bases and 4 bases, with 7 bases remaining between them. The germline CDR1 and CDR2 sequences are SQVTM and ANQGSEA. The CDR3 loop spans 12 amino acids. The CDR3 loop reads CSVEGTGNTIYF. In DNA form, the CDR3 reads TGCAGCGTTGAGGGCACCGGAAACACCATATATTTT.

The rearrangement uses TRBV15 and TRBJ2-7, with 9 bases matching TRBD1. The germline CDR1 and CDR2 sequences are LNHNV and YYDKDF (reference sequence). CDR3 length equals 15 residues. Germline trimming cut 0 bases from V and 3 bases from J; bases unmatched to any gene: 3. Here the CDR3 reads CATSREQGALYEQYF. The CDR3 nucleotides read TGTGCCACCAGCAGAGAACAGGGGGCTCTCTACGAGCAGTACTTC.

The rearrangement uses TRBV7-9 and TRBJ1-5; D perhaps matches TRBD1 (6 bases). The ends were cut back, 1 base at V and 0 bases at J, with 7 bases in the middle. CDR1 is SEHNR, CDR2 FQNEAQ, per germline (reference sequence). The CDR3 is made up of 15 amino acids. The CDR3 nucleotides read TGTGCCAGCAGCTTAGAAGGGGGTAGCAATCAGCCCCAGCATTTT. Encoded protein: CASSLEGGSNQPQHF.